These 22 T cell receptor beta chains were sequenced from one sample in a study of Ad26.COV2.S vaccination and SARS-CoV-2 variants. Sequencing was performed with immunoSEQ multiplex PCR; in TCRdb, only in-frame clones are kept and a portion is missing. Counted here are 510,000 or so clones, approximately 90% occurring once; the ten biggest clones make up roughly 13%. Noted treatment: around 19 received Ad26.COV2.S at low or high dose, single or two shots; about 5 received placebo; per-sample allocation not given. Day 63 after the first vaccine or placebo injection was the time point for sampling. The sequenced sample was peripheral blood, obtained in a trial of Ad26.COV2.S vaccine versus placebo. The receptor source for this set is a person aged 18-60 years who received the Ad26.COV2.S COVID-19 vaccine or a placebo.

The chain carries TRBV13 and TRBJ2-7; unclear D gene. The ends were cut back, 5 bases at V and 6 bases at J, with 17 bases in the middle. Germline CDR1 is PRHDT and CDR2 is FYEKMQ (reference sequence). The CDR3 consists of 14 residues. CDR3 coding DNA: TGTGCCAGCAGCGCAAACCGGGCCTTGGGCGAGCAGTACTTC. Translated: CASSANRALGEQYF.

The V and J genes are TRBV30 and TRBJ2-7; no reliable D call. Between the trimmed V and J ends, which lost 3 bases and 3 bases, there was a span of 15 bases. Germline V CDR1 and CDR2: GTSNPN, SVGIG (reference sequence). CDR3 size: 14 residues. The CDR3 here is CAWRRADRHYEQYF. The CDR3 DNA follows: TGTGCCTGGAGACGGGCCGATCGGCACTACGAGCAGTACTTC. The whole variable domain, remainder taken from reference TRBV30 and TRBJ2-7, is SQTIHQWPATLVQPVGSPLSLECTVEGTSNPNLYWYRQAAGRGLQLLFYSVGIGQISSEVPQNLSASRPQDRQFILSSKKLLLSDSGFYLCAWRRADRHYEQYFGPGTRLTVT.

This clone has a handful of counts. The V call is TRBV19, the J call TRBJ2-2; no firm D call. V was pared by 10 bases and J by 2 bases, with 11 bases between. Germline CDR1 LNHDA, CDR2 SQIVND (reference sequence). This CDR3 is built from 13 residues. In DNA, the CDR3 is TGTGCCACGAGGACGGATAACACCGGGGAGCTGTTTTTT. Protein sequence: CATRTDNTGELFF. Based on the CDR3 plus reference TRBV19 and TRBJ2-2, the full variable domain is DGGITQSPKYLFRKEGQNVTLSCEQNLNHDAMYWYRQDPGQGLRLIYYSQIVNDFQKGDIAEGYSVSREKKESFPLTVTSAQKNPTAFYLCATRTDNTGELFFGEGSRLTVL.

This clone was picked up a small number of times. V gene TRBV6-5 combines with J gene TRBJ2-2, with a possible D match to TRBD2 (6 bases). V was shortened by 7 bases and J by 9 bases, with 15 bases between the two germline ends. This CDR3 is 13 amino acids long. Germline CDR1 MNHEY, CDR2 SVGAGI. The CDR3 DNA is TGTGCCAGCACTTCGGGGGTAAACAGGGAGCTGTTTTTT. Amino acid sequence: CASTSGVNRELFF.

This chain links TRBV5-1 with TRBJ2-2; a possible D gene is TRBD2 (6 bases). The CDR3 contains 14 residues. Looked up from germline, CDR1 is SGHRS and CDR2 is YFSETQ. V shed 3 bases and J shed 1 base, with 7 bases lying between them. CDR3 sequence reads: CASSSGLNTGELFF. The CDR3 bases are TGCGCCAGCAGCTCGGGACTGAACACCGGGGAGCTGTTTTTT.

The DNA for the CDR3 is TGTGCCAGCAACAGGGAGGTACAGGAAGCCCAGTATTTT. Translated, it gives CASNREVQEAQYF. The V call is TRBV2, the J call TRBJ2-3; TRBD1 or TRBD2 may be the D gene (6 bases each). Trimming took 7 bases from V and 12 from J, leaving 20 bases between them. Looked up from germline, CDR1 is SNHLY and CDR2 is FYNNEI. The CDR3 consists of 13 residues.

The gene calls are TRBV7-8 and TRBJ2-1; D may match TRBD1 or TRBD2 (5 bases each). CDR1 is SGHVS and CDR2 is FQNEAQ in the germline V gene. CDR3 length: 18 residues. V gave up 5 bases and J gave up 5 bases, with 25 bases separating them. The CDR3 DNA sequence: TGTGCCAGCAGCCGAGACTCCGGGACGAGTCAACAAGACAATGAGCAGTTCTTC. This encodes CASSRDSGTSQQDNEQFF.

The chain is built from TRBV5-4 and TRBJ2-7; 10 positions match TRBD2. V shed 4 bases and J 6 bases; nucleotides not matched to a gene: 19. CDR1 and CDR2 from the germline V gene are SGHNT and YYREEE (reference sequence). The CDR3 is 18 amino acids. The CDR3 loop reads CASSISPVGLAGVGEQYF. The CDR3 DNA reads as TGTGCCAGCAGCATCTCCCCGGTGGGGCTAGCGGGAGTGGGCGAGCAGTACTTC.

This chain uses TRBV7-3 with TRBJ1-6; D perhaps matches TRBD1 (5 bases). The CDR3 is made up of 18 amino acids. V was trimmed by 0 bases and J by 6 bases, leaving 18 bases between them. Germline-derived CDR1 and CDR2 are SGHTA and FQGTGA. The CDR3 loop reads CASSLTLGGVKGNSPLHF. CDR3 coding DNA: TGTGCCAGCAGCTTAACCCTGGGGGGGGTTAAGGGTAATTCACCCCTCCACTTT.

The chain couples TRBV6-5 to TRBJ2-7; 7 bases align to TRBD1. Germline V gene lookup returns CDR1 MNHEY and CDR2 SVGAGI. The length of the CDR3 is 15 residues. V was pared by 5 bases and J by 3 bases, with 10 bases of the junction left unmatched. The CDR3 region has the DNA TGTGCCAGCAGTCCAACCAAGGGGGCGGTCTACGAGCAGTACTTC. It translates to CASSPTKGAVYEQYF.

The rearrangement links TRBV7-2 to TRBJ1-2, with TRBD1 identical over 8 bases. This CDR3 contains 16 residues. Looked up from germline, CDR1 is SGHTA and CDR2 is FQGNSA. Trimming cost V 5 bases and J 0 bases; bases outside gene matches: 8. CDR3 nucleotides: TGTGCCAGCAGCCCGACAGGGGCCCGAGCTAACTATGGCTACACCTTC. Its translation: CASSPTGARANYGYTF.

V is TRBV7-3 and J is TRBJ2-3; 11 positions agree with TRBD2. Trimming cost V 5 bases and J 5 bases; bases outside gene matches: 6. The CDR3 consists of 15 residues. Germline CDR1 SGHTA, CDR2 FQGTGA. CDR3 coding DNA: TGTGCCAGCAGCCGGACTAGCGGGTCTCTAGATACGCAGTATTTT. Residues: CASSRTSGSLDTQYF.

This sequence joins TRBV6-6 and TRBJ1-6; D perhaps matches TRBD1 (5 bases). There are 14 residues in the CDR3. Germline values: CDR1 MNHNY, CDR2 SVGAGI (reference sequence). Trimming left V 5 bases short and J 5 bases short, with 10 bases between. The CDR3 sequence is CASSQQVNNSPLHF. CDR3 DNA: TGTGCCAGCAGTCAACAGGTGAATAATTCACCCCTCCACTTT.

In its sample, this clone was seen a few times. This chain links TRBV2 with TRBJ1-1, with D possibly being TRBD1 (5 bases). V was shortened by 6 bases and J by 0 bases, with 11 bases between the two germline ends. This CDR3 comprises 14 residues. The germline CDR1 and CDR2 sequences are SNHLY and FYNNEI. CDR3 coding DNA: TGTGCCAGCAGCCAACAGGTCATGAACACTGAAGCTTTCTTT. Translation: CASSQQVMNTEAFF. The whole variable domain, filled in from reference TRBV2 and TRBJ1-1, reads EPEVTQTPSHQVTQMGQEVILRCVPISNHLYFYWYRQILGQKVEFLVSFYNNEISEKSEIFDDQFSVERPDGSNFTLKIRSTKLEDSAMYFCASSQQVMNTEAFFGQGTRLTVV.

The chain combines TRBV19 with TRBJ1-1; no firm D call. The germline V gene encodes CDR1 LNHDA and CDR2 SQIVND (reference sequence). The CDR3 runs to 11 residues. With 6 bases removed from V and 3 bases from J, the gap between germline ends came to 5 bases. The CDR3 DNA sequence: TGTGCCAGTAGACAGTACACTGAAGCTTTCTTT. The encoded protein is CASRQYTEAFF.

Only one count was recorded for this clone. The CDR3 DNA reads as TGTGCCAGCAGTTTAGAACTCACCGGGGAGCTGTTTTTT. Its translation: CASSLELTGELFF. The chain combines TRBV27 with TRBJ2-2; D is unclear. The ends were cut back, 2 bases at V and 4 bases at J, with 5 bases in the middle. The CDR3 sequence is 13 residues long. Germline CDR1 MNHEY, CDR2 SMNVEV (reference sequence).

The V gene is TRBV19, the J gene TRBJ2-2, with 11 bases matching TRBD2. The V gene's germline CDR1 is LNHDA and CDR2 SQIVND (reference sequence). The CDR3 loop spans 14 amino acids. The J segment lost 7 bases and the V segment lost 10 bases, leaving 8 bases of the junction unmatched. CDR3 nucleotide sequence: TGTGCCACCTCTAGCGGGAGGTCGCTCGGGGAGCTGTTTTTT. As protein: CATSSGRSLGELFF.

The chain links TRBV5-1 to TRBJ2-5; TRBD2 matches at 8 bases. There are 16 residues in the CDR3. Germline CDR1 reads SGHRS; CDR2 reads YFSETQ. V trimming: 4 bases; J trimming: 5 bases; junction bases outside the gene matches: 13. The chain's CDR3 is CASSIRTSGGRETQYF. In DNA form, the CDR3 reads TGCGCCAGCAGCATCCGAACTAGCGGAGGGCGGGAGACCCAGTACTTC. The full variable domain, with the rest looked up from reference TRBV5-1 and TRBJ2-5, is KAGVTQTPRYLIKTRGQQVTLSCSPISGHRSVSWYQQTPGQGLQFLFEYFSETQRNKGNFPGRFSGRQFSNSRSEMNVSTLELGDSALYLCASSIRTSGGRETQYFGPGTRLLVL.

This clone is a singleton in its sample. The chain recombines TRBV15 with TRBJ2-2, with 13 nucleotides matching TRBD2. The CDR3 has 17 amino acids. Trimming removed 1 base from V and 7 bases from J; junction bases left unmatched: 6. Looked up from germline, CDR1 is LNHNV and CDR2 is YYDKDF (reference sequence). CDR3 coding DNA: TGTGCCACCAGCAGAGGACTAGCGGGAGGCCGTGGCGGGGAGCTGTTTTTT. Protein sequence: CATSRGLAGGRGGELFF.

The chain links TRBV7-3 to TRBJ2-1, with D maybe TRBD1 (5 bases). Germline CDR1 SGHTA, CDR2 FQGTGA. Trimming shortened V by 0 bases and J by 8 bases, and 14 bases separated the two germline ends. CDR3 length: 15 residues. This chain's CDR3 is CASSLTGVGRYEQFF. The DNA of the CDR3 is TGTGCCAGCAGCTTAACAGGGGTTGGACGCTATGAGCAGTTCTTC.

J is TRBJ2-2 and V is TRBV11-3; D might be TRBD1 (6 bases). V lost 8 bases and J lost 6, with 13 bases in between. CDR1 is SGHNT and CDR2 is YENEEA in the germline V gene. The CDR3 spans 13 residues. CDR3 loop: CASYRDGAGELFF. CDR3 nucleotides: TGTGCCAGCTACAGGGACGGTGCCGGGGAGCTGTTTTTT.

To note about this clone: A read error may produce the germline difference seen at one junction end. The genes are TRBV5-8 and TRBJ1-6, with TRBD1 as a possible D gene (5 bases). The CDR3 totals 13 residues. Germline-derived CDR1 and CDR2 are SGHTS and YDEGEE. The CDR3 spells CASSLPPRQRRLF. CDR3 coding DNA: TGTGCCAGCAGCTTGCCCCCGCGACAGCGGAGGTTGTTT.